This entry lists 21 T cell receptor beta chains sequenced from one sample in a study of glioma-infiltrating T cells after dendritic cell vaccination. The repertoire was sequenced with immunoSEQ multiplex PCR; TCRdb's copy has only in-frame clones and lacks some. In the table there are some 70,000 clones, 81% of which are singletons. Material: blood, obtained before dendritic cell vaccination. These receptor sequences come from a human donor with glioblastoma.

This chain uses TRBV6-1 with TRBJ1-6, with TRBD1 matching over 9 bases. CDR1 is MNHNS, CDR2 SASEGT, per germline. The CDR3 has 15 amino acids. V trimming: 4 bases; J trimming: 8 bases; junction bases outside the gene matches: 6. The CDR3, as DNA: TGTGCCAGCAGTGTGAGACAGGGGGTAGATTCACCCCTCCACTTT. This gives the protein CASSVRQGVDSPLHF.

The CDR3 nucleotides read TGTGCCAGCAGTTGGGGACAGCAAACGGAGGCTTTCTTT. Encoded protein: CASSWGQQTEAFF. The chain recombines TRBV6-1 with TRBJ1-1; 7 bases agree with TRBD1. This CDR3 is 13 amino acids long. V shed 5 bases, J shed 11 bases, and the junction held 11 bases outside the gene matches. From germline, CDR1 is MNHNS and CDR2 SASEGT.

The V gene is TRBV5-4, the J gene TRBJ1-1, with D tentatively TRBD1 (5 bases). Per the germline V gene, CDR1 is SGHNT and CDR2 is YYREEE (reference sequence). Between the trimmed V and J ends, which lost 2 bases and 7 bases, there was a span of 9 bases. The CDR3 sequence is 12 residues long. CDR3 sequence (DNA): TGTGCCAGCAGCTTTAGGCAGGGTGAAGCTTTCTTT. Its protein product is CASSFRQGEAFF.

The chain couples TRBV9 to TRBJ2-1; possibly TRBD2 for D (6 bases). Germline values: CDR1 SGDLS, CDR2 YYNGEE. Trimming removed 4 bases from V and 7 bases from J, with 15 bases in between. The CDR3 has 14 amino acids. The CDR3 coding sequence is TGTGCCAGCAGCCCTTCCAGTCGGGGGAATGAGCAGTTCTTC. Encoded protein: CASSPSSRGNEQFF.

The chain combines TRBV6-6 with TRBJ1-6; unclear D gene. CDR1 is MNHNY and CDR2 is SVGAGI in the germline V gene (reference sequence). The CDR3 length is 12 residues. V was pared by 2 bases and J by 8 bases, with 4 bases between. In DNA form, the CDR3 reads TGTGCCAGCAGTTACCAGGATTCACCCCTCCACTTT. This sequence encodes CASSYQDSPLHF.

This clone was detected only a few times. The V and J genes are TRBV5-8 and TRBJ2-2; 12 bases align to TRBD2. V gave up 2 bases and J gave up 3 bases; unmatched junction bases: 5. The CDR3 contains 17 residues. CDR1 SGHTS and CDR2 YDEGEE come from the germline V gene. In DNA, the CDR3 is TGTGCCAGCAGCTTCCCTAGCGGGGGGGCGGACACCGGGGAGCTGTTTTTT. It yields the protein CASSFPSGGADTGELFF.

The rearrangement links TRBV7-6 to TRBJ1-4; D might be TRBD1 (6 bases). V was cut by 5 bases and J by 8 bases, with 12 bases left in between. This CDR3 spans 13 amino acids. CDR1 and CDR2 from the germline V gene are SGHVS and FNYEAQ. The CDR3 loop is CASSGGGQEKLFF. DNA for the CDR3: TGTGCCAGCAGCGGAGGAGGACAGGAAAAACTGTTTTTT. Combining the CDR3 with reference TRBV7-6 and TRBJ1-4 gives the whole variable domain GAGVSQSPRYKVTKRGQDVALRCDPISGHVSLYWYRQALGQGPEFLTYFNYEAQQDKSGLPNDRFSAERPEGSISTLTIQRTEQRDSAMYRCASSGGGQEKLFFGSGTQLSVL.

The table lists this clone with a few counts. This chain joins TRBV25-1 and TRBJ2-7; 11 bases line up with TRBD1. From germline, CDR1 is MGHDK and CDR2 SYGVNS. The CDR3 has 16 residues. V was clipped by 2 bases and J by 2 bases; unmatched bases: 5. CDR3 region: CASSEGAGQGAYEQYF. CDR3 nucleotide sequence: TGTGCCAGCAGTGAAGGGGCGGGACAGGGGGCCTACGAGCAGTACTTC.

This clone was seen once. CDR3 sequence reads: CASSNRADYGYTF. As DNA, the CDR3 is TGTGCCAGTAGTAACAGGGCAGACTATGGCTACACCTTC. The chain combines TRBV19 with TRBJ1-2; D perhaps matches TRBD1 (6 bases). Trimming stripped 4 bases from V and 3 bases from J, with 9 bases between. The CDR3 extends over 13 amino acids. CDR1 and CDR2 (germline): LNHDA, SQIVND (reference sequence). Using reference TRBV19 and TRBJ1-2 for the parts outside the CDR3, the full variable domain is DGGITQSPKYLFRKEGQNVTLSCEQNLNHDAMYWYRQDPGQGLRLIYYSQIVNDFQKGDIAEGYSVSREKKESFPLTVTSAQKNPTAFYLCASSNRADYGYTFGSGTRLTVV.

CDR3 DNA: TGCGCCAGCAGCCAAGATGGGCAGGGGGAGTCGAACACTGAAGCTTTCTTT. Amino acids: CASSQDGQGESNTEAFF. The J gene is TRBJ1-1, the V gene TRBV4-3, with TRBD1 matching 7 bases. The trim removed 0 bases at V and 1 base at J, leaving 8 bases unmatched. The germline V gene has CDR1 LGHNA and CDR2 YSLEER. The CDR3 covers 17 residues.

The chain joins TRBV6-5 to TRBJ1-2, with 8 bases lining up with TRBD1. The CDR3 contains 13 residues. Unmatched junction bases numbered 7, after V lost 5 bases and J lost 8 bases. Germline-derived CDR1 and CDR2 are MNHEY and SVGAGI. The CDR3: CASSATGVRGYTF. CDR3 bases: TGTGCCAGCAGTGCGACAGGGGTGCGAGGCTACACCTTC.

This chain's CDR3 is CASSSAPRGTPGELFF. CDR3 coding DNA: TGTGCCAGCAGCTCGGCCCCTAGGGGGACGCCCGGGGAGCTGTTTTTT. The V gene is TRBV7-2, the J gene TRBJ2-2, with D tentatively TRBD1 (6 bases). This CDR3 comprises 16 residues. The germline V gene encodes CDR1 SGHTA and CDR2 FQGNSA. Between the trimmed V and J ends, which lost 4 bases and 6 bases, there was a span of 18 bases.

CDR3 loop: CASSLLGRQGTNSPLHF. CDR3 nucleotides: TGTGCCAGCAGCTTACTAGGGAGACAGGGGACGAATTCACCCCTCCACTTT. V gene TRBV7-2 combines with J gene TRBJ1-6; 8 nucleotides align to TRBD1. V trimming: 2 bases; J trimming: 7 bases; junction bases outside the gene matches: 10. The CDR3 consists of 17 residues. Germline V CDR1 and CDR2: SGHTA, FQGNSA.

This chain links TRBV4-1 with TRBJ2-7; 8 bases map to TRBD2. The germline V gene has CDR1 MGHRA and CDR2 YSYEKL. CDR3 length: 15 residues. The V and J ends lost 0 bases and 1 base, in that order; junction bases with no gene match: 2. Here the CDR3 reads CASSQERGGSYEQYF. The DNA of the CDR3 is TGCGCCAGCAGCCAAGAACGGGGGGGTTCCTACGAGCAGTACTTC.

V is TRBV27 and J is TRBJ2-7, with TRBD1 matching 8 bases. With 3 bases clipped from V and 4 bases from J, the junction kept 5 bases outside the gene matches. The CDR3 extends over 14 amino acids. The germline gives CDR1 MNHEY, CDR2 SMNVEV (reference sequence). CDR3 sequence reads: CASSLSRGPYEQYF. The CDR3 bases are TGTGCCAGCAGTTTGAGCAGGGGGCCGTACGAGCAGTACTTC.

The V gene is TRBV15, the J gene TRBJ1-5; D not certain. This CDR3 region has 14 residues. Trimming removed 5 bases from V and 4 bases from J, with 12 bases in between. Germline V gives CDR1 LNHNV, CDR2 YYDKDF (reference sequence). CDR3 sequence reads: CATSLPGANQPQHF. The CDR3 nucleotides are TGTGCCACCAGCCTTCCGGGAGCGAATCAGCCCCAGCATTTT. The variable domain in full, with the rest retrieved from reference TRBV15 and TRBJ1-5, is DAMVIQNPRYQVTQFGKPVTLSCSQTLNHNVMYWYQQKSSQAPKLLFHYYDKDFNNEADTPDNFQSRRPNTSFCFLDIRSPGLGDTAMYLCATSLPGANQPQHFGDGTRLSIL.

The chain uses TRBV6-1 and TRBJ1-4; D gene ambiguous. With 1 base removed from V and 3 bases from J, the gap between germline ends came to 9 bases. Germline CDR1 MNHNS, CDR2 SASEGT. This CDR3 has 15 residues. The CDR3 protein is CASSEGLGANEKLFF. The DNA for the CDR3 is TGTGCCAGCAGTGAAGGGCTGGGAGCTAATGAAAAACTGTTTTTT.

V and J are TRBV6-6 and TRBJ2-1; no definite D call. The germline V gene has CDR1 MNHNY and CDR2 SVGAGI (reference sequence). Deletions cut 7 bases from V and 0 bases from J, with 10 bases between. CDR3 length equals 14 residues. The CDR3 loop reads CASTPRSSYNEQFF. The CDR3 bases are TGTGCCAGCACCCCTAGGAGCTCCTACAATGAGCAGTTCTTC.

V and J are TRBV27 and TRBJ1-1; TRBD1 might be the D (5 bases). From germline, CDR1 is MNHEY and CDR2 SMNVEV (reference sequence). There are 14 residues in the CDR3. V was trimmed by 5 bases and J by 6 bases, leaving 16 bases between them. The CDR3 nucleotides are TGTGCCAGCAGTGCCCTTGGGGGGGTCGCTGAAGCTTTCTTT. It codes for CASSALGGVAEAFF.

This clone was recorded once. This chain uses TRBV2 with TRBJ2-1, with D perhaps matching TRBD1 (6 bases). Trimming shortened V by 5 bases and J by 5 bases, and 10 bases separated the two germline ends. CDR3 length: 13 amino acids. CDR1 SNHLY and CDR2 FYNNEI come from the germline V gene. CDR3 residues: CASSLGQNNEQFF. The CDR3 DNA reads TGTGCCAGCAGTCTTGGACAGAACAATGAGCAGTTCTTC. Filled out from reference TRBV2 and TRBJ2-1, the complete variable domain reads EPEVTQTPSHQVTQMGQEVILRCVPISNHLYFYWYRQILGQKVEFLVSFYNNEISEKSEIFDDQFSVERPDGSNFTLKIRSTKLEDSAMYFCASSLGQNNEQFFGPGTRLTVL.

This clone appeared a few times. CDR3 residues: CASSAGWSANEKLFF. The DNA for the CDR3 is TGTGCCAGCAGCGCTGGGTGGAGTGCCAATGAAAAACTGTTTTTT. The chain recombines TRBV6-1 with TRBJ1-4; D call uncertain. The ends were cut back, 6 bases at V and 5 bases at J, with 16 bases in the middle. Germline lookup yields CDR1 MNHNS and CDR2 SASEGT. This CDR3 region has 15 residues.